This T cell receptor (beta chain) was found in a study of shared clonotypes between healthy human individuals. TCRdb's copy holds only in-frame clones and misses some; the assay was immunoSEQ multiplex PCR. The sample has approximately 2.1 million clones, about 92% seen once. Germline assignment: CDR1 SGHRS and CDR2 YFSETQ. After removal of 3 bases from V and 2 bases from J, the junction contained 5 bases not matched to a gene. The CDR3 spans 15 residues. The sequence was collected from a man aged 18 to 30 in good health. Some clones in this sample may be carry-over from other donors' samples. Material for sequencing was naive CD4+ T cells from PBMCs. The subset: CD45RA+ positively selected. The chain is built from TRBV5-1 and TRBJ2-7, with 10 bases aligning to TRBD1. CDR3 in amino acids: CASSWGQGITYEQYF. The CDR3 bases are TGCGCCAGCAGCTGGGGACAGGGGATTACCTACGAGCAGTACTTC.